The clone carrying this T cell receptor (beta chain) appeared a few times. A read error may account for a junction end that differs from germline. The data originate from a study of T-cell reconstitution after alpha-beta-depleted transplantation in children. The CDR3 sequence is 11 residues long. The library targeted TCRbeta and was prepared with unique molecular identifiers. Via MiXCR, TCRdb re-called the PCR reads, giving one row per CDR3 protein. The sample holds around 240,000 distinct CDR3 sequences, roughly a tenth seen once. The clonotype originates from a human donor who donated a stem cell graft to a child with SCID. The sequenced sample was PBMCs from the stem cell graft donor, obtained from the stem cell graft. V usage is TRBV12-3 or TRBV12-4 and J usage is TRBJ2-1; D is unclear. The CDR3 bases are TGTGCCAGCACCTCCGACAATGAGCAGTTCTTC. Encoded protein: CASTSDNEQFF.